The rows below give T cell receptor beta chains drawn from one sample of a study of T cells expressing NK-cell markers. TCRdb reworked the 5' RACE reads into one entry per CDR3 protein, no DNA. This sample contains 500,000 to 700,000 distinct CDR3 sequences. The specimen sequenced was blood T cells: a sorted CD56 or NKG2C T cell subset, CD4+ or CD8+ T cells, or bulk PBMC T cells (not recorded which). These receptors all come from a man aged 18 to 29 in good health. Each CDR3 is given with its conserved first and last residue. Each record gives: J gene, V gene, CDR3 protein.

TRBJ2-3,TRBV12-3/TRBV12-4,CASSLERGTILSTDTQYF
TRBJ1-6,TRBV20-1,CSARATAGPSSYNSPLHF
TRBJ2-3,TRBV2,CASSEGQGTTDTQYF
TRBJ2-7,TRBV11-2,CASSLESGGTYEQYF
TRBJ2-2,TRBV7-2,CASSLTSGRTGELFF
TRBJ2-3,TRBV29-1,CSGRDTRTDTQYF
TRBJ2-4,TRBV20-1,CSAKGLAGGLTYF
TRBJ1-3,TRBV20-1,CSARDRGGAGNTIYF
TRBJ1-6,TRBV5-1,CASSLAGRDTPLHF
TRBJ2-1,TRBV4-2,CASSRDSGNEQFF
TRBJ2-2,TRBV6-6,CASRGQFTGELFF
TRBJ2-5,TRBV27,CASKVFGEGETQYF
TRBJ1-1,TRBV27,CASSLSRGSLAEAFF
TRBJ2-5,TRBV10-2,CASWRGRVLQETQYF
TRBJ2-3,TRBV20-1,CSARDRAGATDTQYF
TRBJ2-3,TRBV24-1,CAAKRETTTTQYF
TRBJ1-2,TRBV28,CASTLVIPLDLYGYTF
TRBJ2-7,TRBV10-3,CAISERVTYEQYF
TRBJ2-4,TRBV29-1,CSVDLRGAKNIQYF
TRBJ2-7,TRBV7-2,CASSLASAGFSEQYF
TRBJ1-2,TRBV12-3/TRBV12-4,CASSGQGPYGYTF
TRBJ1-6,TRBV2,CASSKDSRNSPLHF
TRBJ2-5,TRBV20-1,CSAREQKLQETQYF
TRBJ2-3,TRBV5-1,CASSLGLAGVVGDTQYF
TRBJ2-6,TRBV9,CASSGRRQTGPSGANVLTF
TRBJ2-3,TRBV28,CASSWSPPGADTQYF
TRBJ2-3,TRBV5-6,CASSLPGLRFTDTQYF
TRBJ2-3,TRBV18,CASSPPRLAGGTDTQYF
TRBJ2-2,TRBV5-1,CASRPGLSTGELFF
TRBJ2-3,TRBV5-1,CASALAGATDTQYF
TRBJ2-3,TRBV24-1,CATSDLASAATDTQYF
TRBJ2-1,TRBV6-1,CASHGLAGLTQFF
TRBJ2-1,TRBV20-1,CSAPDLNEQFF
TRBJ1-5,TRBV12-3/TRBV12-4,CASTWGGGVSNQPQHF
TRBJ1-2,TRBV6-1,CASRSHTVSGGYTF
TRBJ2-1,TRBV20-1,CSAETRYNEQFF
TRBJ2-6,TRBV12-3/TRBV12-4,CATSINRAGANVLTF
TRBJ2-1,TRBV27,CASRITGTSGDEQFF
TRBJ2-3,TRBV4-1,CASSLTLAPADTQYF
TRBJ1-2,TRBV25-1,CASSGYIYGYTF
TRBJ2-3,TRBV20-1,CSASRDRGIADTQYF
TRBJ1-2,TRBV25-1,CASSDGYGYTF
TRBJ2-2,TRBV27,CASSIPGGELFF
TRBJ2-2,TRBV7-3,CASTKNSGTNTGELFF
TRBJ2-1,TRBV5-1,CASRNTTSGSYNEQFF
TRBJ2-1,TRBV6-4,CASSGQGLAGNEQFF
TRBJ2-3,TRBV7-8,CASSSYRQVPTDTQYF
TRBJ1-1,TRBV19,CASTYGRGPEAFF
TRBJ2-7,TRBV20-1,CSARAQSGYRYF
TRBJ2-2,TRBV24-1,CATSDLGTANTGELFF
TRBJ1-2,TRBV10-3,CAISEVEGRSNYGYTF
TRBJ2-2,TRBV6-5,CASSYHETSGQNTGELFF
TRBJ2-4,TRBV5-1,CASSFGDRGGIQYF
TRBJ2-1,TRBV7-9,CASSPAAYNEQFF
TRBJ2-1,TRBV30,CAWTDRGLLNNEQFF
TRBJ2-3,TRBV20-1,CSARDLGATDTQYF
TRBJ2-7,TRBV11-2,CASSLARTGHEQYF
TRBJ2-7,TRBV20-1,CSAASGSSYEQYF
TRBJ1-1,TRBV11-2,CASSPLRGRRQAFF
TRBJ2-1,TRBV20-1,CSASGGGRGNEQFF